The rows below give T cell receptor beta chains drawn from one sample of a study of PD-L1 blockade in urothelial cancer. TCRdb's copy holds only in-frame clones and misses some; the assay was immunoSEQ multiplex PCR. The data hold about 130,000 clones, with about 84% observed a single time. Material: PBMCs, obtained around atezolizumab (anti-PD-L1) treatment. All receptors derive from a man aged 50-59 years with urothelial cancer. Each CDR3 is given with its conserved first and last residue. The D gene is left open where the match is weak. Clone size appears in some rows only: once, few, many, or a class for an expanded clone.

cdr3_nt cdr3_aa d_call v_call clone_size j_call
TGCGCCAGCAGCCTCGGGACTAGCGGGAGCTACGAGCAGTACTTC CASSLGTSGSYEQYF TRBD2 TRBV5-1 NA TRBJ2-7
TGTGCCAGCAGCCAAGCGGTGTCTACTAGCGGACAAGAGACCCAGTACTTC CASSQAVSTSGQETQYF TRBD2 TRBV4-2 NA TRBJ2-5
TGTGCCAGTAGTATTTTCGATCAGCCCCAGCATTTT CASSIFDQPQHF NA TRBV19 NA TRBJ1-5
TGTGCCAGCAGAAGTACAGGGAACTATGGCTACACCTTC CASRSTGNYGYTF NA TRBV2 NA TRBJ1-2
TGTGCCAGCAGCGAGGGGGGACTAGCGGGAACAGATACGCAGTATTTT CASSEGGLAGTDTQYF TRBD2 TRBV13 NA TRBJ2-3
TGTGCCAGCAGCCCCCAGGGGCAGGGAAAAGAGACCCAGTACTTC CASSPQGQGKETQYF NA TRBV7-8 NA TRBJ2-5
TGTGCCAGCAGCTTGGTAGGCGGGTCGAACACCGGGGAGCTGTTTTTT CASSLVGGSNTGELFF NA TRBV5-4 NA TRBJ2-2
TGTGCCAGCAGTAGACTGGACACTGAAGCTTTCTTT CASSRLDTEAFF NA TRBV6-6 NA TRBJ1-1
TGCGCCAGCAGCCAAGACCCAGCCCAGCGGCAGTTCTTC CASSQDPAQRQFF NA TRBV4-1 NA TRBJ2-1
TGTGCCAGCAGCTTAGCTTCTATGGGAGATGAGCAGTTCTTC CASSLASMGDEQFF NA TRBV7-6 once TRBJ2-1
TGTGCCGGAGCTAAAACAGATACGCAGTATTTT CAGAKTDTQYF NA TRBV6-1 NA TRBJ2-3
TGTGCCTGGACTATTTCCGGACAGTCAAGCTCACCCCTCCACTTT CAWTISGQSSSPLHF NA TRBV30 medium-sized TRBJ1-6
TGTGCCAGCAGCCCCGGAGGCAAAAACATTCAGTACTTC CASSPGGKNIQYF NA TRBV5-4 few TRBJ2-4
TGTGCCAGCAGGCGGGAGGGGACGGCAGATACGCAGTATTTT CASRREGTADTQYF TRBD2 TRBV25-1 NA TRBJ2-3
TGTGCCAGCAGTTCCCGCGGGACTAGCGGGGAAAGGAGCCCAGATACGCAGTATTTT CASSSRGTSGERSPDTQYF TRBD2 TRBV27 NA TRBJ2-3
TGTGCCAGCAGCGTCTCCTCCCGTACCTACGAGCAGTACTTC CASSVSSRTYEQYF NA TRBV11-2 NA TRBJ2-7
TGTGCCAGCTCACCAGGAGGGGGCAAAGGTGAAAAACTGTTTTTT CASSPGGGKGEKLFF TRBD1 TRBV18 NA TRBJ1-4
TGTGCCAGCAGTTTATCCGTAGCAGGGCTCGAGCAGTACTTC CASSLSVAGLEQYF NA TRBV27 NA TRBJ2-7
TGTGCCAGCAGCTCGACTAGCGGGAGGTCAGATGAGCAGTTCTTC CASSSTSGRSDEQFF TRBD2 TRBV28 NA TRBJ2-1
TGTGCCAGCAGTTATTCGGGGTACTATGGCTACACCTTC CASSYSGYYGYTF NA TRBV6-5 NA TRBJ1-2
TGTGCCAGCAGCGATAGTACGGAAAGCGGGAGGGCGGATACGCAGTATTTT CASSDSTESGRADTQYF TRBD2 TRBV14 NA TRBJ2-3
TGTGCCAGCAGCGGCAAGGGCTCAGCGGGAGAACAATACGAGCAGTACTTC CASSGKGSAGEQYEQYF TRBD2 TRBV5-4 once TRBJ2-7
TGTGCCAGCAGTGAATCCCCTAGCTTCTACGAGCAGTACTTC CASSESPSFYEQYF NA TRBV25-1 NA TRBJ2-7
TGTGCCAGCAGCCTCGGTGGGCCCGGGGAGCTGTTTTTT CASSLGGPGELFF NA TRBV2 once TRBJ2-2
TGTGCCAGCAGCGTGGAAGTGAGGCGGGAAACAGATACGCAGTATTTT CASSVEVRRETDTQYF NA TRBV9 NA TRBJ2-3
TGTGCCACCAGCATACGCAGGGGCCCCTACGAGCAGTACTTC CATSIRRGPYEQYF NA TRBV15 NA TRBJ2-7
TGTGCCTGGAGTTCTACCCCACAGGTACCCCTCCACTTT CAWSSTPQVPLHF NA TRBV30 NA TRBJ1-6
TGCAGTGCACTGAGAGGGGAGACCCAGTACTTC CSALRGETQYF NA TRBV20-1 NA TRBJ2-5
TGTGCCAGCAGCTTAACGGGGGTTCCGGGAGTCTCTGGCGAGCAGTACTTC CASSLTGVPGVSGEQYF NA TRBV7-3 NA TRBJ2-7
TGTGCCAGCAGTTTCGGGGGGTCAGCAACCTACGAGCAGTACTTC CASSFGGSATYEQYF TRBD2 TRBV28 NA TRBJ2-7
TGTGCCAGTAGTCCCGGTGTTGGGCGAAATACCTACGAGCAGTACTTC CASSPGVGRNTYEQYF NA TRBV19 once TRBJ2-7
TGTGCCAGCAGTTCCCTACGGGGGAACACTGAAGCTTTCTTT CASSSLRGNTEAFF NA TRBV6-5 NA TRBJ1-1
TGCGCCAGCAGCTTGATACAGGAGAACACCGGGGAGCTGTTTTTT CASSLIQENTGELFF NA TRBV5-1 NA TRBJ2-2
TGCGCCAGCAGCCAAAGAGGAGACAGGGGATCGACCCAGTACTTC CASSQRGDRGSTQYF TRBD1 TRBV4-1 NA TRBJ2-5
TGTGCCAGCAGCCCCGAGGGAGGGAGGATCGACGAGCAGTACTTC CASSPEGGRIDEQYF TRBD2 TRBV5-6 NA TRBJ2-7
TGTGCCAGCAGTGAAAATGGACTCCAGGGGGGGACCCAGTACTTC CASSENGLQGGTQYF NA TRBV2 NA TRBJ2-5
TGTGCCAGCAGCTTAGGGGCCCAAGACATTCAGTACTTC CASSLGAQDIQYF NA TRBV11-2 NA TRBJ2-4
TGTGCCTTCTCAGAATACAACACTGAAGCTTTCTTT CAFSEYNTEAFF NA TRBV30 NA TRBJ1-1
TGTGCCAGCAGGCGTAACACTGAAGCTTTCTTT CASRRNTEAFF NA TRBV2 NA TRBJ1-1
TGTGCCAGCAGCTTAGCGCCGTCCGACAGGGTCTCTGGGGCCAACGTCCTGACTTTC CASSLAPSDRVSGANVLTF TRBD1 TRBV11-3 NA TRBJ2-6
TGCGCCAGCAGCCCCGGGACTCCGAGCTCCTACGAGCAGTACTTC CASSPGTPSSYEQYF NA TRBV5-1 NA TRBJ2-7